This T cell receptor beta chain is drawn from a study of blood T cell repertoires in COVID-19. Study-wide background: Both acute and convalescent COVID-19 samples were obtained from the United States, Italy and Spain. PBMCs, B-cell-depleted T cells, or T cells were the source of the cDNA or gDNA that made up the material.

Authors' processing steps: Amplifying reference gene primers gave estimates of nucleated cell counts. Data came from immunoSEQ multiplex PCR; TCRdb stores just in-frame clones and leaves some out. V and J calls and clone size are given by that table; D and trimming were obtained from the DNA. Counted here are around 270,000 clones, roughly 89% occurring once; the ten biggest clones make up more than 1.5%. This CDR3 contains 14 residues. Germline CDR1 and CDR2: MNHEY and SVGAGI. With 5 bases removed from V and 2 bases from J, the gap between germline ends came to 12 bases. The J gene is TRBJ1-2, the V gene TRBV6-5; a weak D match, TRBD1 (5 bases). This clonotype was obtained from a woman aged 40-49 years who had recovered from COVID-19. The sequenced sample consisted of peripheral blood. The CDR3 spells CASSRGSPNYGYTF. DNA for the CDR3: TGTGCCAGCAGTAGGGGCAGCCCAAACTATGGCTACACCTTC.